Listed below are T cell receptor beta chains from one sample, sequenced in a study of radiotherapy plus CTLA-4 blockade in lung cancer. The assay was immunoSEQ multiplex PCR, and TCRdb's table has in-frame clones only and misses some. The table shows roughly 46,000 clones, with 70% to 80% occurring only once. The specimen was peripheral blood, collected from a patient treated with radiotherapy plus ipilimumab. These receptors came from a human donor with non-small cell lung cancer who had stable disease on radiotherapy plus ipilimumab. Both conserved end residues are part of each CDR3. D genes are given only for firm matches. Size is omitted from some rows. Given values are once, few, many or a class for expanded clones.

>TRBJ1-1|-|TRBD1|TRBV27
CASSLPGQENTEAFF
TGTGCCAGCAGTTTGCCGGGACAGGAGAACACTGAAGCTTTCTTT
>TRBJ1-1|-|-|TRBV5-4
CASSSDGGYTEAFF
TGTGCCAGCAGCTCGGATGGCGGATACACTGAAGCTTTCTTT
>TRBJ1-2|-|TRBD1|TRBV7-9
CASSLEQGDGYTF
TGTGCCAGCAGCTTAGAACAGGGGGATGGCTACACCTTC
>TRBJ1-5|-|-|TRBV10-3
CAISGTVRQPQHF
TGTGCCATCAGCGGGACGGTTAGGCAGCCCCAGCATTTT
>TRBJ2-2|few|-|TRBV7-6
CASSLAPNTGELFF
TGTGCCAGCAGCTTAGCCCCTAACACCGGGGAGCTGTTTTTT
>TRBJ2-1|-|TRBD1|TRBV9
CASSVDMGQGANEQFF
TGTGCCAGCAGCGTAGATATGGGACAGGGGGCTAATGAGCAGTTCTTC
>TRBJ1-4|-|-|TRBV19
CASRQGREKLFF
TGTGCCAGTAGACAGGGACGGGAAAAACTGTTTTTT
>TRBJ2-5|-|TRBD2|TRBV7-6
CASSLATSGGLDQTQYF
TGTGCCAGCAGCTTAGCGACTAGCGGGGGCCTGGACCAGACCCAGTACTTC
>TRBJ2-7|few|-|TRBV7-9
CASSSTEKQYF
TGTGCCAGCAGCTCTACAGAGAAGCAGTACTTC
>TRBJ2-3|-|TRBD2|TRBV29-1
CSQARGVGDTQYF
TGCAGCCAGGCGCGGGGGGTGGGAGATACGCAGTATTTT
>TRBJ2-5|-|-|TRBV5-4
CASSLIGGAETQYF
TGTGCCAGCAGCTTGATAGGGGGGGCTGAGACCCAGTACTTC
>TRBJ1-4|-|TRBD1|TRBV5-4
CASSFGTGAYEKLFF
TGTGCCAGCAGCTTTGGGACAGGGGCCTATGAAAAACTGTTTTTT
>TRBJ1-2|once|-|TRBV2
CASRAPLRGYGYTF
TGTGCCAGCAGAGCCCCGTTGAGGGGCTATGGCTACACCTTC
>TRBJ1-5|few|-|TRBV2
CASSETGLDQPQHF
TGTGCCAGCAGTGAAACTGGTTTGGATCAGCCCCAGCATTTT